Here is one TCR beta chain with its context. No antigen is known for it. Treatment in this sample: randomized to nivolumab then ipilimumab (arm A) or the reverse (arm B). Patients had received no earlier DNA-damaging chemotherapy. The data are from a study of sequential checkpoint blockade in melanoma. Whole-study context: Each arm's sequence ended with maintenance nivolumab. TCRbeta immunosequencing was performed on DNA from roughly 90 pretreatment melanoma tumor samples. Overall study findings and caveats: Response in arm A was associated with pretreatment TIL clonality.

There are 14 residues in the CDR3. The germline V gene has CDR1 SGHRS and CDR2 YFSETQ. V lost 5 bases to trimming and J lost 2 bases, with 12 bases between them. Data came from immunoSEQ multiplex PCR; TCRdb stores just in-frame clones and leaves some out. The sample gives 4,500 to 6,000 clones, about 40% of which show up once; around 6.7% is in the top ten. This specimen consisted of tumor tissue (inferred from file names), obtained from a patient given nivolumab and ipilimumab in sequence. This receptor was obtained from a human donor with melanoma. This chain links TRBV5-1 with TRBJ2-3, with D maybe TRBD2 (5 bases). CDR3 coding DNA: TGCGCCAGCAGGGAGGCCCCTAACACAGATACGCAGTATTTT. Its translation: CASREAPNTDTQYF.